This record looks at one TCR beta chain sequence and its context. The antigen remains undetermined. These data are taken from a study of shared clonotypes between healthy human individuals. Study-level results: A small donor pool kept down the genetic and exposure-history diversity that was represented.

CDR1 and CDR2 (germline): LNHDA, SQIVND (reference sequence). The CDR3 runs 15 residues. Trimming cost V 9 bases and J 8 bases; bases outside gene matches: 14. Per the study methods: ImmunoSEQ junction-only sequences lacked quality scores, so their filtering differed. Sequenced by immunoSEQ multiplex PCR; TCRdb stores in-frame clones only, minus some. That table is the source of V, J and clone size, and D and trimming were worked out from the DNA. Found here are 2 million to 2.5 million clones, 93% of them singletons; the top ten hold 0.36%. Donors had no recently reported acute infections or vaccinations and were HIV-negative. Adult Caucasians living in Nashville, Tennessee made up all of the donors.

The rearrangement uses TRBV19 and TRBJ2-1; 9 bases are shared with TRBD2. The receptor was isolated from a man between 18 and 29 years old in good health. Some clones in this sample may be carry-over from other donors' samples. Sequencing used naive CD4+ T cells from PBMCs. Subset indicated: CD45RA+ positively selected. The CDR3 reads CASSRAGGPRYEQFF. Here the CDR3 DNA reads TGTGCCAGCAGTCGGGCGGGAGGGCCCCGGTATGAGCAGTTCTTC.